This TCR beta chain was sequenced for a study of blood T cell repertoires in COVID-19. Study summary: There were acute and convalescent COVID-19 samples, and they came from the United States, Italy and Spain. The analysed material was cDNA or gDNA that came from T cells, B-cell-depleted T cells, or PBMCs.

The CDR3 totals 13 residues. Per the germline V gene, CDR1 is MNHNS and CDR2 is SASEGT. The trim removed 6 bases at V and 5 bases at J, leaving 5 bases unmatched. Methods used by the authors: Amplifying reference gene primers gave estimates of nucleated cell counts. This table comes from immunoSEQ multiplex PCR, and its TCRdb copy is limited to in-frame clones, with some not included. The V and J calls and the clone size are those of that table, but D and trimming were determined from the DNA. The data contain fewer than 130,000 clones, 85% to 90% of them singletons. Specimen: peripheral blood. The chain couples TRBV6-1 to TRBJ1-2; 8 bases are a match to TRBD1. This receptor was taken from a woman between 50 and 59 years old with acute or convalescent COVID-19. The CDR3 loop is CASRQGAGYGYTF. DNA of the CDR3: TGTGCCAGCAGGCAGGGGGCAGGGTATGGCTACACCTTC.